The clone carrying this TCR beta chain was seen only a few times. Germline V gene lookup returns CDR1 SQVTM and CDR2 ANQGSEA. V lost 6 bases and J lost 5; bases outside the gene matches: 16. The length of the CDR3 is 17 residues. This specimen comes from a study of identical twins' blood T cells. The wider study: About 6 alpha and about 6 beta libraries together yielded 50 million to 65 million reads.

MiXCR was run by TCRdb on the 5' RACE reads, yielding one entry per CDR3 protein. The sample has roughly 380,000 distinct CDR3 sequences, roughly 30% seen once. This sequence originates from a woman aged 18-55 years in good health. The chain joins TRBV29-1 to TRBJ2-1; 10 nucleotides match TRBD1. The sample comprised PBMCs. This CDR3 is CSVDPRWDRGPNNEQFF. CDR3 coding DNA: TGCAGCGTCGACCCCAGGTGGGACAGGGGACCCAACAATGAGCAGTTCTTC.